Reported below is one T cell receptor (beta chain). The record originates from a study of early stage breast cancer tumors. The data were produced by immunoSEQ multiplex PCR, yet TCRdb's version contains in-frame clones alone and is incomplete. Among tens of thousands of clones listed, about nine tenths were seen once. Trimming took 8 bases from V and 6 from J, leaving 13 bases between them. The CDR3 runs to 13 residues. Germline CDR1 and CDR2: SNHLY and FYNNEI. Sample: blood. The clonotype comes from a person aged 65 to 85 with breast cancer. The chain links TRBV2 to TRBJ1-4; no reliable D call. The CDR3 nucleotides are TGTGCCAGCGCCTTCGTCTCGGATGAAAAACTGTTTTTT. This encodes CASAFVSDEKLFF.